Shown below are 30 T cell receptor beta chains from a single sample sequenced in a study of blood T cell repertoires in COVID-19. Sequenced by immunoSEQ multiplex PCR; TCRdb stores in-frame clones only, minus some. This sample yields 99,000 or so clones, of which roughly four fifths are seen a single time; more than 4.5% belongs to the top ten. The source material was peripheral blood. Receptor source: a man aged 60 to 69 with acute or convalescent COVID-19.

This chain links TRBV10-1 with TRBJ2-7; D may be TRBD1 (7 bases). Deletions cut 6 bases from V and 6 bases from J, with 33 bases between. CDR3 size: 19 residues. Germline CDR1 is WNHNN and CDR2 is SYGVQD (reference sequence). CDR3 loop: CASRGDFPQKQGPHCEQYF. DNA of the CDR3: TGCGCCAGCAGGGGGGACTTCCCTCAAAAACAGGGGCCGCATTGCGAGCAGTACTTC.

The rearrangement joins TRBV11-2 to TRBJ2-1; TRBD2 matches at 8 bases. This CDR3 has 19 amino acids. CDR1 and CDR2 (germline): SGHAT, FQNNGV. J was trimmed by 5 bases and V by 3 bases; bases with no gene match: 18. CDR3 region: CASSFLGASGLNVDNEQFF. CDR3 coding DNA: TGTGCCAGCAGCTTCTTGGGGGCTAGCGGGCTAAATGTGGACAATGAGCAGTTCTTC.

The rearrangement joins TRBV5-4 to TRBJ1-1, with a tentative D call TRBD1 (5 bases). Germline CDR1 SGHNT, CDR2 YYREEE (reference sequence). This CDR3 comprises 15 residues. V was trimmed by 4 bases and J by 0 bases, leaving 13 bases between them. CDR3 nucleotides: TGTGCCAGCAGCATACCAGGGTGGGTGAACACTGAAGCTTTCTTT. It encodes CASSIPGWVNTEAFF.

The chain uses TRBV3-1 (or the pseudogene TRBV3-2) and TRBJ2-5, with D maybe TRBD1 (5 bases). V was shortened by 0 bases and J by 2 bases, with 10 bases between the two germline ends. The V gene's germline CDR1 is LGHDT and CDR2 YNNKEL (reference sequence). CDR3 length equals 15 residues. The CDR3 DNA reads TGTGCCAGCAGCCAAGATCCGTACAGGCAAGAGACCCAGTACTTC. Translation gives CASSQDPYRQETQYF.

The V and J genes are TRBV5-1 and TRBJ1-1; unclear D gene. The CDR3 has 15 amino acids. Per the germline V gene, CDR1 is SGHRS and CDR2 is YFSETQ. V shed 2 bases and J shed 0 bases, with 11 bases lying between them. The CDR3 DNA is TGCGCCAGCAGCTTTGCAGGAGGTATGAACACTGAAGCTTTCTTT. It is translated as CASSFAGGMNTEAFF.

V gene TRBV24-1 combines with J gene TRBJ2-1, with a possible D match to TRBD1 (5 bases). This CDR3 is built from 15 residues. The ends were cut back, 3 bases at V and 4 bases at J, with 12 bases in the middle. Germline loops: CDR1 KGHDR, CDR2 SFDVKD. This CDR3 is CATSDGQRGYNEQFF. CDR3 in DNA: TGTGCCACCAGTGATGGTCAAAGGGGATACAATGAGCAGTTCTTC.

This clone was found a few times. The CDR3 sequence is CASKGAGGGETQYF. The CDR3 coding sequence is TGTGCCAGCAAAGGGGCTGGCGGTGGAGAGACCCAGTACTTC. The rearrangement links TRBV5-4 to TRBJ2-5; tentatively, D is TRBD1 (5 bases). Trimming took 6 bases from V and 4 from J, leaving 16 bases between them. CDR3 length equals 14 residues. Germline-derived CDR1 and CDR2 are SGHNT and YYREEE (reference sequence).

The chain couples TRBV7-3 to TRBJ2-1, with 8 bases identical to TRBD2. The germline CDR1 and CDR2 sequences are SGHTA and FQGTGA. J lost 5 bases, V lost 5 bases, and 8 bases had no gene match. There are 15 residues in the CDR3. CDR3 loop: CASSIFAGGNNEQFF. CDR3 nucleotide sequence: TGTGCCAGCAGCATCTTTGCGGGAGGTAACAATGAGCAGTTCTTC.

V and J are TRBV12-5 and TRBJ2-1; TRBD2 aligns across 10 bases. This CDR3 has 16 residues. Unmatched junction bases numbered 7, after V lost 0 bases and J lost 8 bases. The V gene's germline CDR1 is LGHNT and CDR2 FRNRAP. This CDR3 reads CASGLVQLAGYHEQFF. Written as DNA, the CDR3 is TGTGCTAGTGGTTTGGTACAACTAGCGGGGTACCATGAGCAGTTCTTC.

V usage is TRBV20-1 and J usage is TRBJ2-5; 12 positions agree with TRBD2. This CDR3 contains 14 residues. CDR1 is DFQATT and CDR2 is SNEGSKA in the germline V gene (reference sequence). V was pared by 3 bases and J by 5 bases, with 4 bases of the junction left unmatched. Here the CDR3 DNA reads TGCAGTGCTAGTACTAGCGGGAGGAGTGAGACCCAGTACTTC. Its translation: CSASTSGRSETQYF.

V gene TRBV7-3 combines with J gene TRBJ1-4; D is unclear. V was cut by 8 bases and J by 0 bases, with 19 bases left in between. CDR3 length equals 17 residues. CDR1 and CDR2 from the germline V gene are SGHTA and FQGTGA. The chain's CDR3 is CASQPGLPTTTNEKLFF. CDR3 bases: TGTGCCAGCCAACCTGGGCTACCGACTACAACTAATGAAAAACTGTTTTTT.

The chain links TRBV5-1 to TRBJ2-2; 8 bases are a match to TRBD1. The germline V gene encodes CDR1 SGHRS and CDR2 YFSETQ. Trimming at V came to 4 bases and at J to 4 bases, leaving 3 bases not matched to a gene. The CDR3 is made up of 14 amino acids. CDR3 protein: CASSETGGTGELFF. The CDR3, as DNA: TGCGCCAGCAGCGAAACAGGGGGCACCGGGGAGCTGTTTTTT.

This clone was seen once. V is TRBV5-1 and J is TRBJ2-5, with TRBD2 matching 11 bases. After removal of 4 bases from V and 4 bases from J, the junction contained 12 bases not matched to a gene. This CDR3 has 17 residues. Per the germline V gene, CDR1 is SGHRS and CDR2 is YFSETQ. CDR3 loop: CASSPGLAGGEGETQYF. CDR3 sequence (DNA): TGCGCCAGCAGCCCCGGCCTAGCGGGGGGCGAGGGAGAGACCCAGTACTTC.

J is TRBJ1-5 and V is TRBV19; D perhaps matches TRBD1 (6 bases). The CDR3 runs 15 residues. The germline CDR1 and CDR2 sequences are LNHDA and SQIVND (reference sequence). V dropped 3 bases and J dropped 7 bases, with 16 bases sitting between them. DNA of the CDR3: TGTGCCAGTAGTATCGGCAGGGCAGGGGAACAGCCCCAGCATTTT. It is translated as CASSIGRAGEQPQHF.

There are a few counts of this clone. V gene TRBV28 combines with J gene TRBJ2-1, with 7 bases identical to TRBD2. The germline V gene has CDR1 MDHEN and CDR2 SYDVKM. Trimming at V came to 3 bases and at J to 14 bases, leaving 7 bases not matched to a gene. The CDR3 extends over 12 amino acids. The CDR3 DNA sequence: TGTGCCAGCAGTTTGGGGCGGACTAGAAAGTTCTTC. This translates into CASSLGRTRKFF. Together with reference TRBV28 and TRBJ2-1, the CDR3 gives the full variable domain: DVKVTQSSRYLVKRTGEKVFLECVQDMDHENMFWYRQDPGLGLRLIYFSYDVKMKEKGDIPEGYSVSREKKERFSLILESASTNQTSMYLCASSLGRTRKFFGPGTRLTVL.

The CDR3 spells CASSLLPGAGVEGYGYTF. The CDR3 region has the DNA TGTGCCAGCAGCCTTCTCCCAGGGGCAGGTGTAGAAGGCTATGGCTACACCTTC. The rearrangement joins TRBV7-3 to TRBJ1-2, with D possibly being TRBD1 (6 bases). V was shortened by 5 bases and J by 4 bases, with 26 bases between the two germline ends. The germline V gene encodes CDR1 SGHTA and CDR2 FQGTGA. The CDR3 length is 18 residues.

V gene TRBV6-5 combines with J gene TRBJ1-1, with D maybe TRBD1 (6 bases). The CDR3 has 15 residues. From germline, CDR1 is MNHEY and CDR2 SVGAGI. V was pared by 0 bases and J by 0 bases, with 8 bases between. The CDR3 coding sequence is TGTGCCAGCAGTTACTCGGACAGACTGAACACTGAAGCTTTCTTT. Residues: CASSYSDRLNTEAFF.

This chain connects TRBV10-3 to TRBJ1-1; D not certain. CDR1 is ENHRY and CDR2 is SYGVKD in the germline V gene. Trimming removed 2 bases at V and 11 bases at J, with 18 bases between. The CDR3 is made up of 14 amino acids. The CDR3 DNA is TGTGCCATCAGTGAGCTGGGCGCATTAATCGGCGCTTTCTTT. As protein: CAISELGALIGAFF.

The chain is built from TRBV7-2 and TRBJ1-2; D is ambiguous. Germline CDR1 SGHTA, CDR2 FQGNSA. Trimming pared 2 bases from V and 4 bases from J, leaving 8 bases between. The CDR3 has 13 residues. CDR3 region: CASSLQISYGYTF. The DNA for the CDR3 is TGTGCCAGCAGCTTACAGATTTCCTATGGCTACACCTTC.

The chain has TRBV5-5 and TRBJ1-1; TRBD1 agrees at 8 bases. The germline V gene encodes CDR1 SGHKS and CDR2 YYEKEE (reference sequence). With V trimmed by 3 bases and J by 1 base, 5 bases remained unmatched. The CDR3 is made up of 15 amino acids. The CDR3 DNA reads TGTGCCAGCAGCTACAGACAGGGGTCGAACACTGAAGCTTTCTTT. This encodes CASSYRQGSNTEAFF.

V is TRBV5-8 and J is TRBJ1-2, with TRBD1 as a possible D gene (6 bases). From germline, CDR1 is SGHTS and CDR2 YDEGEE. This CDR3 comprises 15 residues. The V end lost 4 bases, the J end lost 4 bases, and 17 bases lay between the germline ends. The CDR3 nucleotides read TGTGCCAGCAGCCCCCGGACAGCTTCAAGCTATGGCTACACCTTC. It codes for CASSPRTASSYGYTF.

V and J are TRBV7-3 and TRBJ2-2; D remains unclear. V was shortened by 2 bases and J by 6 bases, with 16 bases between the two germline ends. CDR3 length: 16 residues. Germline V gene sequence: CDR1 SGHTA, CDR2 FQGTGA. The CDR3 nucleotides are TGTGCCAGCAGCTTATCCCCATCCCCAGGCGCCGGGGAGCTGTTTTTT. Its translation: CASSLSPSPGAGELFF.

The chain has TRBV9 and TRBJ2-1, with D tentatively TRBD1 (5 bases). This CDR3 is 16 amino acids long. Looked up from germline, CDR1 is SGDLS and CDR2 is YYNGEE. Deletions cut 0 bases from V and 0 bases from J, with 10 bases between. The CDR3 DNA reads as TGTGCCAGCAGCGTAGAAGACAGTAGCTCCTACAATGAGCAGTTCTTC. Its protein is CASSVEDSSSYNEQFF.

The chain is built from TRBV6-5 and TRBJ1-4; possibly TRBD1 for D (6 bases). The CDR3 has 16 amino acids. The V end was cut by 0 bases, the J end by 7 bases, with 15 bases between. The V gene's germline CDR1 is MNHEY and CDR2 SVGAGI. The CDR3 DNA sequence: TGTGCCAGCAGTTACTCGGGAGGGGGTTGGGGTGAAAAACTGTTTTTT. Translating it yields CASSYSGGGWGEKLFF.

The chain recombines TRBV19 with TRBJ1-1; 8 nucleotides align to TRBD1. The V and J ends lost 7 bases and 11 bases, in that order; junction bases with no gene match: 21. Germline V gene data show CDR1 as LNHDA and CDR2 as SQIVND (reference sequence). The CDR3 extends over 16 amino acids. CDR3 amino acids: CASKPAGGPIGFEAFF. CDR3 in DNA: TGTGCCAGTAAGCCCGCAGGGGGCCCGATTGGATTCGAGGCTTTCTTT.

The chain uses TRBV5-4 and TRBJ2-5; 7 nucleotides line up with TRBD1. V gave up 2 bases and J gave up 2 bases; unmatched junction bases: 9. Germline V gives CDR1 SGHNT, CDR2 YYREEE (reference sequence). The CDR3 runs to 16 residues. CDR3 protein: CASSLKQGFGQETQYF. In nucleotides, the CDR3 is TGTGCCAGCAGCTTAAAACAGGGGTTCGGGCAAGAGACCCAGTACTTC.

The chain is built from TRBV19 and TRBJ2-7; TRBD2 matches at 11 bases. Germline values: CDR1 LNHDA, CDR2 SQIVND (reference sequence). V was clipped by 0 bases and J by 5 bases; unmatched bases: 6. The CDR3 has 16 amino acids. In DNA, the CDR3 is TGTGCCAGTAGTATAGATACTAGCGGGGGTCTCGACGAGCAGTACTTC. It is translated as CASSIDTSGGLDEQYF.

The chain joins TRBV9 to TRBJ2-4; D is possibly TRBD1 (8 bases). The CDR3 is made up of 16 amino acids. Germline V gene lookup returns CDR1 SGDLS and CDR2 YYNGEE. V lost 4 bases and J 8 bases, leaving 22 bases between the germline ends. The DNA of the CDR3 is TGTGCCAGCAGCCCACGACAGGGGTCAGGGAGGGACATTCAGTACTTC. Translating it yields CASSPRQGSGRDIQYF.

V is TRBV5-1 and J is TRBJ2-7; possibly TRBD1 for D (5 bases). CDR1 and CDR2 (germline): SGHRS, YFSETQ. This CDR3 has 13 residues. The V end lost 3 bases, the J end lost 5 bases, and 12 bases lay between the germline ends. The chain's CDR3 is CASSSTGENEQYF. The DNA for the CDR3 is TGCGCCAGCAGCTCCACAGGTGAAAACGAGCAGTACTTC.

The chain recombines TRBV18 with TRBJ1-4, with 8 bases identical to TRBD1. CDR3 length equals 15 residues. CDR1 KGHSH and CDR2 LQKENI come from the germline V gene. V lost 3 bases and J lost 8; bases outside the gene matches: 8. The CDR3 sequence is CASSPGTGRGEKLFF. The CDR3 DNA reads TGTGCCAGCTCACCTGGGACAGGACGCGGGGAAAAACTGTTTTTT.